This TCR beta chain appears in the sequencing data of a study of blood T cell repertoires in COVID-19. On the study more broadly: Samples of COVID-19 (acute and convalescent) were obtained from the United States, Italy and Spain. The analysed material was cDNA or gDNA that came from T cells, B-cell-depleted T cells, or PBMCs.

The CDR3 loop spans 15 amino acids. Germline-derived CDR1 and CDR2 are SGDLS and YYNGEE. The junction had 7 bases not matched to a gene; V was cut back by 1 base and J by 3 bases. In the authors' workflow: Cell counts per sample came from amplifying reference gene primers. Libraries were prepared by immunoSEQ multiplex PCR; TCRdb keeps only in-frame clonotypes and omits some of them. V and J calls and clone size follow that table, whereas D and trimming were derived from the DNA. The table includes 90,000 to 120,000 clones, around 88% detected once. V is TRBV9 and J is TRBJ2-7; 7 positions agree with TRBD2. Sequencing was performed on peripheral blood. The TCR originated in a man over 45 with active or convalescent COVID-19. This CDR3 is CASSVQTGGGYEQYF. The CDR3 coding sequence is TGTGCCAGCAGCGTACAAACGGGAGGAGGCTACGAGCAGTACTTC.